The rows below give T cell receptor beta chains drawn from one sample of a study of CDR3 diversity in severe acne. TCRdb reprocessed the PCR reads with MiXCR, giving one entry per CDR3 protein. The table lists roughly 100,000 distinct CDR3 sequences, 51% of them singletons. Sequenced material: blood. The receptors originated from a male donor with acne. The CDR3 runs from the conserved cysteine through the conserved F or W. The order of the fields is D gene, clone size, V gene, J gene, CDR3 protein, CDR3 DNA. A D gene is named only where the DNA matches it firmly. Clone sizes are given selectively: once, few, many, or a class where the clone is expanded.

>NA|many|TRBV29-1|TRBJ2-5
CSVDRPQETQYF
TGCAGCGTTGACAGGCCTCAAGAGACCCAGTACTTC
>TRBD1|once|TRBV15|TRBJ1-1
CATSRGTGGTEAFF
TGTGCCACCAGCAGAGGAACAGGGGGCACTGAAGCTTTCTTT
>NA|few|TRBV15|TRBJ2-5
CASRARDKETQYF
TGTGCCAGCAGAGCCAGGGACAAAGAGACCCAGTACTTC
>TRBD1|NA|TRBV28|TRBJ2-5
CASSGTGGQETQYF
TGTGCCAGCAGTGGGACAGGGGGACAAGAGACCCAGTACTTC
>NA|few|TRBV7-3|TRBJ1-1
CASSSRDTEAFF
TGTGCCAGCAGCTCCCGGGACACTGAAGCTTTCTTT
>NA|NA|TRBV20-1|TRBJ2-7
CSATKGGSSYEQYF
TGCAGTGCGACCAAGGGCGGAAGCTCCTACGAGCAGTACTTC
>TRBD1|NA|TRBV12-5|TRBJ1-1
CASGFSGFQRTGLEAFF
TGTGCTAGTGGTTTTTCAGGCTTCCAGAGGACAGGGCTAGAGGCTTTCTTT
>NA|NA|TRBV20-1|TRBJ2-7
CSARLASSYEQYF
TGCAGTGCTAGACTAGCGAGCTCCTACGAGCAGTACTTC
>NA|NA|TRBV2|TRBJ2-7
CASSDAEQYF
TGTGCCAGCAGTGACGCCGAGCAGTACTTC
>TRBD1|NA|TRBV5-1|TRBJ1-2
CASSLAAGGNDYGYTF
TGCGCCAGCAGCTTGGCCGCAGGGGGAAATGACTATGGCTACACCTTC
>NA|NA|TRBV2|TRBJ2-2
CASILRNTGELFF
TGTGCCAGCATTTTAAGGAACACCGGGGAGCTGTTTTTT
>TRBD1|many|TRBV7-9|TRBJ2-3
CASSLTGADTQYF
TGTGCCAGCAGCCTTACAGGGGCAGATACGCAGTATTTT
>NA|NA|TRBV19|TRBJ1-6
CASSADGPVTHF
TGTGCCAGTAGCGCTGATGGACCGGTGACCCACTTT
>NA|NA|TRBV7-2|TRBJ2-7
CASSLAPGNNEQYF
TGTGCCAGCAGCTTAGCGCCCGGGAACAACGAGCAGTACTTC
>NA|NA|TRBV7-8|TRBJ2-2
CASSLVRGDTGELFF
TGTGCCAGCAGCTTGGTCAGGGGAGACACCGGGGAGCTGTTTTTT
>NA|many|TRBV12-3/TRBV12-4|TRBJ2-7
CASRPSASTREQYF
TGTGCCAGCAGGCCTTCCGCTAGCACCCGCGAGCAGTACTTC
>NA|medium-sized|TRBV10-3|TRBJ1-6
CAISEIGTNSPLHF
TGTGCCATCAGTGAGATTGGGACCAATTCACCCCTCCACTTT
>TRBD2|NA|TRBV10-3|TRBJ2-7
CASSPGLEVYEQYF
TGTGCCAGCAGTCCGGGACTAGAAGTCTACGAGCAGTACTTC
>NA|NA|TRBV9|TRBJ2-2
CASSVNTWELFF
TGTGCCAGCAGCGTGAATACTTGGGAGCTGTTTTTT
>TRBD2|NA|TRBV19|TRBJ2-7
CASSLLAGEGYEQYF
TGTGCCAGCAGCTTACTCGCGGGAGAGGGGTACGAGCAGTACTTC
>TRBD1|NA|TRBV10-3|TRBJ1-1
CAISEPGGTEAFF
TGTGCCATCAGTGAGCCAGGGGGGACTGAAGCTTTCTTT
>NA|few|TRBV7-6|TRBJ2-7
CASSFGETYEQYF
TGTGCCAGCAGCTTTGGAGAGACCTACGAGCAGTACTTC
>NA|NA|TRBV7-9|TRBJ1-3
CASSLEGGNTIYF
TGTGCCAGCAGCCTTGAGGGTGGAAACACCATATATTTT
>TRBD1|few|TRBV25-1|TRBJ1-1
CASSVTGVGEAFF
TGTGCCAGCAGTGTTACAGGGGTTGGTGAAGCTTTCTTT
>NA|many|TRBV6-1|TRBJ2-1
CASSERQDNEQFF
TGTGCCAGCAGTGAACGACAGGATAATGAGCAGTTCTTC
>NA|NA|TRBV2|TRBJ2-2
CASSYHGIGELFF
TGTGCCAGCAGTTACCATGGGATCGGGGAGCTGTTTTTT
>NA|NA|TRBV12-3/TRBV12-4|TRBJ2-5
CASRAGETQYF
TGTGCCAGCAGGGCCGGAGAGACCCAGTACTTC
>NA|many|TRBV12-3/TRBV12-4|TRBJ2-3
CASTAPAYRTDTQYF
TGTGCCAGCACCGCGCCAGCCTATCGCACAGATACGCAGTATTTT
>TRBD1|NA|TRBV2|TRBJ1-5
CASSVGQGVQPQHF
TGTGCCAGCAGCGTGGGACAGGGGGTCCAGCCCCAGCATTTT
>TRBD1|many|TRBV7-8|TRBJ1-4
CASSSGQGSPTNEKLFF
TGTGCCAGCAGCTCCGGACAGGGTAGTCCAACTAATGAAAAACTGTTTTTT
>TRBD2|NA|TRBV7-2|TRBJ2-7
CASSLEGRGSGSDEQYF
TGTGCCAGCAGCTTAGAGGGGCGGGGTAGCGGGAGCGACGAGCAGTACTTC
>NA|NA|TRBV5-1|TRBJ2-2
CASSFQDITTGELFF
TGCGCCAGCAGCTTTCAGGACATAACCACCGGGGAGCTGTTTTTT
>TRBD1|NA|TRBV7-8|TRBJ1-3
CASSLGTGSGNTIYF
TGTGCCAGCAGCTTAGGGACAGGCTCTGGAAACACCATATATTTT
>TRBD1|NA|TRBV10-1|TRBJ2-4
CASSPGQSHPGAKNIQYF
TGCGCCAGCAGTCCGGGACAGTCACACCCTGGGGCCAAAAACATTCAGTACTTC
>NA|NA|TRBV24-1|TRBJ1-5
CATSLTGESTQHF
TGTGCCACCAGTCTCACAGGAGAGAGTACCCAGCATTTT
>NA|NA|TRBV29-1|TRBJ2-3
CSSRGRGDTDTQYF
TGCAGCTCCAGAGGCAGGGGGGACACAGATACGCAGTATTTT
>NA|NA|TRBV7-9|TRBJ2-2
CASSASGTWPNTGELFF
TGTGCCAGCAGCGCATCCGGGACGTGGCCAAACACCGGGGAGCTGTTTTTT
>NA|many|TRBV7-3|TRBJ2-3
CASSVRGGSTDTQYF
TGTGCCAGCAGCGTAAGGGGCGGCAGCACAGATACGCAGTATTTT
>TRBD2|few|TRBV12-3/TRBV12-4|TRBJ2-3
CASSPAYLADSTDTQYF
TGTGCCAGCAGCCCCGCGTACCTAGCGGATAGCACAGATACGCAGTATTTT
>NA|NA|TRBV18|TRBJ2-1
CASSPQFGGRLSYNEQFF
TGTGCCAGCTCACCACAGTTTGGGGGGAGGCTCTCCTACAATGAGCAGTTCTTC
>NA|once|TRBV7-9|TRBJ2-2
CASVHVRNTGELFF
TGTGCCAGCGTGCACGTCCGGAACACCGGGGAGCTGTTTTTT
>NA|many|TRBV15|TRBJ1-5
CATSREGRLNQPQHF
TGTGCCACCAGCAGAGAGGGGCGGCTGAATCAGCCCCAGCATTTT
>NA|few|TRBV27|TRBJ2-3
CASTPGSFASTDTQYF
TGTGCCAGCACCCCCGGAAGCTTCGCTAGCACAGATACGCAGTATTTT